The 3 T cell receptor beta chains reported below all come from one sample, sequenced in a study of memory CD4+ T cells and cytomegalovirus serostatus. TCRdb's copy holds only in-frame clones and misses some; the assay was immunoSEQ multiplex PCR. The sample contains tens of thousands of clones, around 78% of which appear only once. Single viable CD3+CD4+CD8-CD45RO+ cells were sorted as the memory CD4+ T cells. Input material: memory CD4+ T cells from blood. Receptors originate from an adult in good health and CMV-seronegative.

With regard to this clone: The same CDR3 is also encoded by other DNA sequences in this sample. The chain is built from TRBV30 and TRBJ2-5; 8 bases fit TRBD1. Germline CDR1 and CDR2: GTSNPN and SVGIG (reference sequence). V was clipped by 1 base and J by 5 bases; unmatched bases: 6. There are 14 residues in the CDR3. The CDR3 nucleotides are TGTGCCTGGAGTGGACAGGGGTTAGGGGAGACCCAGTACTTC. Encoded protein: CAWSGQGLGETQYF.

The genes are TRBV6-6 and TRBJ2-7; possible D gene TRBD2, 5 bases. The V end lost 7 bases, the J end lost 1 base, and 14 bases lay between the germline ends. Germline V gene data show CDR1 as MNHNY and CDR2 as SVGAGI (reference sequence). This CDR3 region has 14 residues. The CDR3 reads CASNRESGSYEQYF. The CDR3 nucleotides are TGTGCCAGCAATAGGGAGAGCGGATCCTACGAGCAGTACTTC.

V usage is TRBV2 and J usage is TRBJ2-5, with 8 bases matching TRBD2. Losses at the gene ends were 7 bases for V and 5 bases for J; bases not matched to a gene: 12. Looked up from germline, CDR1 is SNHLY and CDR2 is FYNNEI. The CDR3 runs to 15 residues. The CDR3 is CASNPTSAGLETQYF. DNA for the CDR3: TGTGCCAGCAACCCGACTAGCGCGGGTTTGGAGACCCAGTACTTC.